The 15 T cell receptor beta chains listed next were all sequenced from one sample in a study of T cells in Graves' hyperthyroidism and ophthalmopathy. Amplification of TCR beta CDR3 regions was performed using RNA transcripts as template. TCR CDR3 underwent first-round RT-PCR with the HTBI primer set. TCRdb reprocessed the multiplex PCR reads with MiXCR, giving one entry per CDR3 protein. The sample yields hundreds of thousands of distinct CDR3 sequences, about 15% seen once. Sequencing was carried out using blood. Receptor source: a woman aged 40 to 49 with Graves' ophthalmopathy.

This chain joins TRBV6-4 and TRBJ1-1, with unresolved D. V lost 5 bases and J lost 6, with 13 bases in between. The CDR3 is made up of 13 amino acids. The germline CDR1 and CDR2 sequences are MRHNA and SNTAGT. The CDR3 DNA follows: TGTGCCAGCAGTTTTCAGTCCGGGTCTGAAGCTTTCTTT. Translation: CASSFQSGSEAFF.

This clonotype was counted many times. The chain joins TRBV12-5 to TRBJ1-1, with D possibly matching TRBD1 (5 bases). This CDR3 is built from 13 residues. The ends were cut back, 3 bases at V and 2 bases at J, with 7 bases in the middle. Per germline, CDR1 LGHNT and CDR2 FRNRAP. CDR3 nucleotides: TGTGCTAGTGGTTTCGGGGGAAACACTGAAGCTTTCTTT. Its protein is CASGFGGNTEAFF.

This clonotype appeared many times. This chain joins TRBV19 and TRBJ2-7; 12 nucleotides line up with TRBD2. J was trimmed by 4 bases and V by 9 bases; bases with no gene match: 7. The CDR3 has 14 amino acids. Germline assignment: CDR1 LNHDA and CDR2 SQIVND (reference sequence). CDR3 in DNA: TGTGCCAGCAGCATAGGGACTAGCGGGTACGAGCAGTACTTC. It is translated as CASSIGTSGYEQYF. The entire variable domain, with the rest obtained from reference TRBV19 and TRBJ2-7, is as follows: DGGITQSPKYLFRKEGQNVTLSCEQNLNHDAMYWYRQDPGQGLRLIYYSQIVNDFQKGDIAEGYSVSREKKESFPLTVTSAQKNPTAFYLCASSIGTSGYEQYFGPGTRLTVT.

This clonotype has only a few counts. V gene TRBV11-2 combines with J gene TRBJ2-5, with 8 nucleotides matching TRBD2. Trimming removed 3 bases from V and 5 bases from J; junction bases left unmatched: 8. Germline V gene sequence: CDR1 SGHAT, CDR2 FQNNGV. The CDR3 spans 15 residues. This CDR3 reads CASSFRAGGGETQYF. The CDR3 nucleotides are TGTGCCAGCAGCTTCCGGGCGGGAGGAGGGGAGACCCAGTACTTC.

This clonotype was detected ten times or more. The CDR3 sequence: CATSAGQGGFSQPQHF. CDR3 DNA: TGTGCCACCAGTGCAGGACAGGGAGGATTCAGCCAGCCCCAGCATTTT. This sequence joins TRBV24-1 and TRBJ1-5; 8 positions agree with TRBD1. CDR1 is KGHDR and CDR2 is SFDVKD in the germline V gene. V gave up 5 bases and J gave up 7 bases; unmatched junction bases: 12. This CDR3 region has 16 residues.

This clonotype was observed a single time. A read error may account for a junction end that differs from germline. This chain connects TRBV7-2 to TRBJ2-5; TRBD2 is a possible D gene (6 bases). Germline CDR1 SGHTA, CDR2 FQGNSA. This CDR3 comprises 13 residues. The CDR3 loop is CASSRDSQETQNF. The DNA for the CDR3 is TGTGCCAGCAGTCGGGACTCACAAGAGACCCAGAACTTC. Full variable domain (remainder filled in from reference TRBV7-2 and TRBJ2-5): GAGVSQSPSNKVTEKGKDVELRCDPISGHTALYWYRQSLGQGLEFLIYFQGNSAPDKSGLPSDRFSAERTGGSVSTLTIQRTQQEDSAVYLCASSRDSQETQNFGPGTRLLVL.

The rearrangement links TRBV9 to TRBJ2-5; 9 nucleotides match TRBD1. The J segment lost 5 bases and the V segment lost 0 bases, leaving 5 bases of the junction unmatched. Germline V gives CDR1 SGDLS, CDR2 YYNGEE. This CDR3 comprises 15 residues. CDR3 nucleotide sequence: TGTGCCAGCAGCGTAGGAACAGGGGGCGGTGAGACCCAGTACTTC. Its translation: CASSVGTGGGETQYF.

This clonotype has more than one count but fewer than ten. The chain couples TRBV4-1 to TRBJ2-7; D is tentatively TRBD1 or TRBD2 (6 bases each). The germline gives CDR1 MGHRA, CDR2 YSYEKL. V was shortened by 1 base and J by 3 bases, with 13 bases between the two germline ends. The CDR3 has 15 residues. The CDR3 coding sequence is TGCGCCAGCAGCCAAGTAGAGGGGGGCGGCTACGAGCAGTACTTC. It codes for CASSQVEGGGYEQYF.

This chain joins TRBV5-1 and TRBJ2-7, with D perhaps matching TRBD1 (6 bases). The CDR3 has 17 residues. Deletions cut 2 bases from V and 1 base from J, with 19 bases between. Germline CDR1 SGHRS, CDR2 YFSETQ. CDR3 coding DNA: TGCGCCAGCAGCTTTGCGATCGGCCCGGGACAATCCTACGAGCAGTACTTC. Translated: CASSFAIGPGQSYEQYF.

This clonotype was observed at least ten times. J is TRBJ1-6 and V is TRBV14; a weak D match, TRBD1 (5 bases). This CDR3 spans 15 amino acids. V was pared by 1 base and J by 7 bases, with 11 bases between. The germline V gene encodes CDR1 SGHDN and CDR2 FVKESK. As DNA, the CDR3 is TGTGCCAGCAGCCAAGTCTGGGGGGTGAATTCACCCCTCCACTTT. Its protein product is CASSQVWGVNSPLHF.

At least ten counts were recorded for this clonotype. The rearrangement joins TRBV20-1 to TRBJ2-5, with D uncertain. The CDR3 is 15 residues long. V lost 4 bases and J lost 2, with 17 bases in between. CDR1 is DFQATT, CDR2 SNEGSKA, per germline (reference sequence). The CDR3 sequence: CSATRLRPNQETQYF. The CDR3 nucleotides read TGCAGTGCTACGAGGCTAAGACCAAATCAAGAGACCCAGTACTTC.

This clonotype turned up a few times. The rearrangement joins TRBV20-1 to TRBJ2-3; TRBD2 matches 10 bases. The V gene end was trimmed by 3 bases and the J gene end by 3 bases; junction bases not matched to a gene: 6. CDR1 is DFQATT, CDR2 SNEGSKA, per germline (reference sequence). There are 15 residues in the CDR3. CDR3 in DNA: TGCAGTGCTAGCACTAGCGGGACCGTTACAGATACGCAGTATTTT. Translation: CSASTSGTVTDTQYF.

This clonotype was observed at least ten times. The rearrangement joins TRBV2 to TRBJ1-1; TRBD1 is a possible D gene (5 bases). This CDR3 has 17 amino acids. Germline values: CDR1 SNHLY, CDR2 FYNNEI. V was cut by 2 bases and J by 6 bases, with 22 bases left in between. This CDR3 is CASSEWDMNSRVAEAFF. The DNA for the CDR3 is TGTGCCAGCAGTGAATGGGATATGAACTCCAGGGTCGCTGAAGCTTTCTTT.

This clonotype was seen many times. The CDR3 sequence is CASTIDRNTEAFF. The CDR3, as DNA: TGTGCCAGCACCATAGACAGGAACACTGAAGCTTTCTTT. The chain is built from TRBV28 and TRBJ1-1, with D possibly matching TRBD1 (5 bases). The germline V and J ends were trimmed by 7 bases and 1 base, with 10 bases remaining between them. CDR1 and CDR2 from the germline V gene are MDHEN and SYDVKM. This CDR3 comprises 13 residues. Full variable domain (outside the CDR3, taken from reference TRBV28 and TRBJ1-1): DVKVTQSSRYLVKRTGEKVFLECVQDMDHENMFWYRQDPGLGLRLIYFSYDVKMKEKGDIPEGYSVSREKKERFSLILESASTNQTSMYLCASTIDRNTEAFFGQGTRLTVV.

In this sample, this clonotype turned up many times. The chain couples TRBV28 to TRBJ2-5; possibly TRBD1 for D (6 bases). The germline V and J ends were trimmed by 2 bases and 4 bases, with 17 bases remaining between them. The CDR3 totals 16 residues. Germline V CDR1 and CDR2: MDHEN, SYDVKM. CDR3 protein: CASSLIEQGRRETQYF. Written as DNA, the CDR3 is TGTGCCAGCAGTTTAATAGAACAGGGAAGACGAGAGACCCAGTACTTC.